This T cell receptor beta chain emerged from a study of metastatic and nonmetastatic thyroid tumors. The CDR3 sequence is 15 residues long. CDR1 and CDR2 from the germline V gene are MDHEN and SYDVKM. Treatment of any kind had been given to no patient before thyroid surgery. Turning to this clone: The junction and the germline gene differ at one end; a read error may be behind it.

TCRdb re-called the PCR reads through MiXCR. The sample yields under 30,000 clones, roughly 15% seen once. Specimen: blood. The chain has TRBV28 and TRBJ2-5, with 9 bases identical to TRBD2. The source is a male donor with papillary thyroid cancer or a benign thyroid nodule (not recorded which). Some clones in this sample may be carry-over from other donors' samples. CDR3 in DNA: TGTGCCAGCAGTTTTTCGGCGGGAGGGCCGGAGACCAAGTACTTC. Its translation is CASSFSAGGPETKYF.